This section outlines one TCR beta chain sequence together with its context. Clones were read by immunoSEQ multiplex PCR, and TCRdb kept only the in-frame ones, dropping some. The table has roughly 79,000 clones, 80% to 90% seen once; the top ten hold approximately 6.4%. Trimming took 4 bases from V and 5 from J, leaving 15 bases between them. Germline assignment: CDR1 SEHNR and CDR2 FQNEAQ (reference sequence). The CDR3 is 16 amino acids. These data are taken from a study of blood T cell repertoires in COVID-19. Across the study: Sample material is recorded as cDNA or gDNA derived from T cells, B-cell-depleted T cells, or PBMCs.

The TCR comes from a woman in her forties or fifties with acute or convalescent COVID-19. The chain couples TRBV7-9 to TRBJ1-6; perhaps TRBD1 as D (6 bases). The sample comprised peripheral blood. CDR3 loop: CASSSPGGRNNSPLHF. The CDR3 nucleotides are TGTGCCAGCAGCTCTCCCGGGGGGCGGAATAATTCACCCCTCCACTTT.